This entry describes one TCR beta chain. What it binds is unknown. The table came from immunoSEQ multiplex PCR; TCRdb's copy has only in-frame clones and leaves some out. The sample carries about 680,000 clones, approximately 75% recorded once. The record originates from a study of shared clonotypes between healthy human individuals. Overall study results and limits: Sorted-subset samples were not fully sequenced, rarefaction indicated.

Trimming shortened V by 8 bases and J by 6 bases, and 17 bases separated the two germline ends. Germline lookup yields CDR1 SNHLY and CDR2 FYNNEI. CDR3 length equals 14 residues. This chain links TRBV2 with TRBJ2-1, with D hard to call. This clonotype originated in a woman between 25 and 40 years old in good health. The sequenced sample consisted of memory CD4+ T cells sorted from blood. Subset defined: CD45RA-negative fraction. CDR3 residues: CASGDHQTSNEQFF. CDR3 in DNA: TGTGCCAGCGGGGATCATCAGACTTCCAATGAGCAGTTCTTC.